These 12 T cell receptor beta chains originate from one sample sequenced in a study of blood T cell repertoires in COVID-19. TCRdb's copy holds only in-frame clones and misses some; the assay was immunoSEQ multiplex PCR. This table has some 120,000 clones, 75% to 95% appearing once. The sample was peripheral blood. These receptors all stem from a human donor with active COVID-19. The donor label of this sample is uncertain.

This CDR3 reads CSARGTRPQHF. The DNA of the CDR3 is TGCAGTGCTAGAGGGACTCGGCCCCAGCATTTT. The chain is built from TRBV20-1 and TRBJ1-5; D unresolved. In germline, CDR1 is DFQATT, CDR2 SNEGSKA (reference sequence). This CDR3 is 11 amino acids long. Between the trimmed V and J ends, which lost 1 base and 9 bases, there was a span of 7 bases.

The J gene is TRBJ2-2, the V gene TRBV7-3; 10 bases map to TRBD2. Losses at the gene ends were 5 bases for V and 2 bases for J; bases not matched to a gene: 5. Germline V CDR1 and CDR2: SGHTA, FQGTGA. The CDR3 runs to 16 residues. CDR3 coding DNA: TGTGCCAGCAGCCCCCGGACTAGCGGCAACACCGGGGAGCTGTTTTTT. Its translation is CASSPRTSGNTGELFF.

This clone was detected a few times. The rearrangement uses TRBV10-1 and TRBJ2-7; 8 nucleotides align to TRBD1. The V and J ends lost 4 bases and 5 bases, in that order; junction bases with no gene match: 13. CDR1 WNHNN and CDR2 SYGVQD come from the germline V gene (reference sequence). This CDR3 is 16 amino acids long. Here the CDR3 reads CASSGSGGDEFDEQYF. For the CDR3, the DNA is TGCGCCAGCAGTGGGTCAGGGGGCGATGAATTCGACGAGCAGTACTTC.

This chain connects TRBV4-1 to TRBJ1-1; D might be TRBD1 (5 bases). The V end lost 4 bases, the J end lost 1 base, and 16 bases lay between the germline ends. Germline CDR1 and CDR2: MGHRA and YSYEKL. CDR3 size: 16 residues. The CDR3 nucleotides read TGCGCCAGCAGCCGATTTTTTGGAGGGACGAACACTGAAGCTTTCTTT. This gives the protein CASSRFFGGTNTEAFF.

The chain uses TRBV25-1 and TRBJ1-1; D may be TRBD1 (5 bases). With 4 bases removed from V and 5 bases from J, the gap between germline ends came to 8 bases. This CDR3 region has 12 residues. CDR1 MGHDK and CDR2 SYGVNS come from the germline V gene. Written as DNA, the CDR3 is TGTGCCAGCAGTGGCCCAGGGACTGAAGCTTTCTTT. Its translation is CASSGPGTEAFF.

The genes are TRBV9 and TRBJ2-7, with TRBD1 matching over 9 bases. V lost 1 base and J lost 3; bases outside the gene matches: 8. Germline values: CDR1 SGDLS, CDR2 YYNGEE. The CDR3 is 16 amino acids. In DNA form, the CDR3 reads TGTGCCAGCAGCGTAAGCGCGGGGACAGGGCTCTACGAGCAGTACTTC. Translation gives CASSVSAGTGLYEQYF.

This rearrangement joins TRBV18 to TRBJ1-2; 9 nucleotides line up with TRBD1. The CDR3 has 15 amino acids. Trimming at V came to 3 bases and at J to 5 bases, leaving 7 bases not matched to a gene. Germline V lookup: CDR1 KGHSH, CDR2 LQKENI. The CDR3 loop reads CASSPGTGSGYGYTF. The CDR3 DNA sequence: TGTGCCAGCTCACCCGGGACAGGGTCAGGGTATGGCTACACCTTC.

The CDR3 is CASGLIRLVRRYVDTGELFF. CDR3 coding DNA: TGTGCTAGTGGTTTGATCAGACTAGTTAGGAGATATGTCGACACCGGGGAGCTGTTTTTT. This chain uses TRBV12-5 with TRBJ2-2; weak D call: TRBD2 (6 bases). Trimming pared 2 bases from V and 3 bases from J, leaving 25 bases between. This CDR3 is built from 20 residues. Germline CDR1 LGHNT, CDR2 FRNRAP.

The chain recombines TRBV6-4 with TRBJ2-1; D unresolved. CDR1 MRHNA and CDR2 SNTAGT come from the germline V gene. The V gene lost 6 bases and the J gene lost 9 bases, with 12 bases spanning the gap. The CDR3 length is 12 residues. The CDR3 protein is CASRNTRGEQFF. CDR3 DNA: TGTGCCAGCAGGAACACTCGCGGTGAGCAGTTCTTC.

This clone has a handful of counts. The chain uses TRBV28 and TRBJ2-1; TRBD2 agrees at 10 bases. The junction had 5 bases not matched to a gene; V was cut back by 7 bases and J by 5 bases. This CDR3 is 14 amino acids long. CDR1 is MDHEN and CDR2 is SYDVKM in the germline V gene. The DNA for the CDR3 is TGTGCCAGCATTAAAGCGGGGGGGCACAATGAGCAGTTCTTC. Translated: CASIKAGGHNEQFF.

This clone was seen once. V usage is TRBV7-2 and J usage is TRBJ1-1, with 8 bases that match TRBD1. The CDR3 totals 15 residues. After removal of 5 bases from V and 1 base from J, the junction contained 6 bases not matched to a gene. The germline V gene encodes CDR1 SGHTA and CDR2 FQGNSA. The CDR3 is CASSPWTGRNTEAFF. The DNA of the CDR3 is TGTGCCAGCAGCCCTTGGACAGGGAGGAACACTGAAGCTTTCTTT.

The chain recombines TRBV6-2 or TRBV6-3 with TRBJ1-1, with a weak D call TRBD1 (5 bases). Trimming pared 2 bases from V and 1 base from J, leaving 14 bases between. The CDR3 length is 16 residues. Germline V gives CDR1 MNHEY, CDR2 SVGEGT. DNA for the CDR3: TGTGCCAGCAGTTACATAAACAGGATACAGAACACTGAAGCTTTCTTT. It translates to CASSYINRIQNTEAFF.